This record concerns one T cell receptor beta chain sequence. Its target is not known. Trimming left V 4 bases short and J 3 bases short, with 18 bases between. CDR3 length equals 16 residues. Germline CDR1 is MDHEN and CDR2 is SYDVKM. The source of the sample is a study of cytomegalovirus exposure and HLA in healthy donors. Findings and caveats of the study: Immune exposure was documented only through CMV serostatus. Across all donors, roughly uniform sequencing depth was an assumption of the presence/absence analyses. TCR beta sequences reportedly predicted most subjects' HLA-A and HLA-B alleles accurately.

This PCR relied on a set of 60 Vbeta primers and 13 Jbeta primers. Only in-frame clones appear in the TCRdb table, and some are missing; sequencing was by immunoSEQ multiplex PCR. The sample yields 150,000 or so clones, roughly 82% seen once. This TCR came from a man in his forties or fifties in good health and CMV-seropositive. This sequence joins TRBV28 and TRBJ1-2, with D tentatively TRBD1 (6 bases). The sequenced sample consisted of PBMCs. Written as DNA, the CDR3 is TGTGCCAGCAGTTCCCCTCGGACAGCCCTTCACTATGGCTACACCTTC. This codes for CASSSPRTALHYGYTF.